The rows below give T cell receptor beta chains drawn from one sample of a study of Graves' ophthalmopathy and Graves' hyperthyroidism. TCRdb fed the multiplex PCR reads into MiXCR, producing one record per CDR3 protein. The profile shows roughly 400,000 distinct CDR3 sequences, approximately 20% of them singletons. Sequences were obtained from peripheral blood. The receptors derive from a woman younger than 35 with Graves' ophthalmopathy. Both conserved end residues are part of each CDR3. Each record gives: clone size, V gene, D gene, J gene, CDR3 DNA, CDR3 protein. D genes are given only for firm matches. Rows give clone size only sometimes, using once, few, many, or a class for an expanded clone.

many	TRBV6-2/TRBV6-3	TRBD1	TRBJ2-2	TGTGCCAGCAGTTACTCGATCTTGGGACAGGGGGCGCCGGGGGAGCTGTTTTTT	CASSYSILGQGAPGELFF
many	TRBV3-1	-	TRBJ1-2	TGTGCCAGCAGTCCCAGGAAGGAAAACTATGGCTACACCTTC	CASSPRKENYGYTF
few	TRBV30	-	TRBJ2-3	TGTGCCTGGATTAGCTTCGATACGCAGTATTTT	CAWISFDTQYF
many	TRBV30	-	TRBJ1-1	TGTGCCTGGAGTCCGGACGGAGTGAACACTGAAGCTTTCTTT	CAWSPDGVNTEAFF
many	TRBV4-3	-	TRBJ1-1	TGCGCCAGCAGCCCTCGACCGGGGAGGAACACTGAAGCTTTCTTT	CASSPRPGRNTEAFF
many	TRBV5-1	TRBD2	TRBJ2-7	TGCGCCAGCAGCGGGGAACTAGCGGGGGGCAACGAGCAGTACTTC	CASSGELAGGNEQYF
many	TRBV11-2	-	TRBJ2-2	TGTGCCAGCAGCCAACAGCCCAGCGCGAACACCGGGGAGCTGTTTTTT	CASSQQPSANTGELFF
many	TRBV20-1	TRBD1	TRBJ2-7	TGCAGTGCTAGGAAGACCAGGACAGGGAGCTACGAGCAGTACTTC	CSARKTRTGSYEQYF
many	TRBV25-1	TRBD1	TRBJ1-6	TGTGCCAGCAAGGCAGGGGGGTGGTCACCCCTCCACTTT	CASKAGGWSPLHF
many	TRBV27	TRBD2	TRBJ2-2	TGTGCCAGCAGTAGAGGACTAGCGGGAGGGCCTAGATTGACCGGGGAGCTGTTTTTT	CASSRGLAGGPRLTGELFF
few	TRBV2	-	TRBJ1-5	TGTGCCAGCAGTGAAAGGGGTTTGCAGCCCCAGCATTTT	CASSERGLQPQHF
many	TRBV28	-	TRBJ1-1	TGTGCCAGCAGCTCAGGACTGGGGAACACTGAAGCTTTCTTT	CASSSGLGNTEAFF
many	TRBV12-3/TRBV12-4	-	TRBJ2-7	TGTGCCAGCAGGGATCACGGGGGATACGAGCAGTACTTC	CASRDHGGYEQYF
many	TRBV24-1	-	TRBJ2-5	TGTGCCGCCAGTGGGTCAATACACCAAGAGACCCAGTACTTC	CAASGSIHQETQYF
-	TRBV25-1	-	TRBJ2-7	TGTGCCAGCAGTGAATTGTGGCAGGATGCCTACGAGCAGTACTTC	CASSELWQDAYEQYF